Each of the 27 T cell receptor beta chains below was sequenced from the same sample in a study of CD8+ T cells in alopecia areata. Sorting used CD4, CD8alpha, NKG2D, NKG2ACE and other markers on pooled cutaneous lymph node cells. Extraction and reverse transcription of RNA yielded cDNA as the sequencing template. Assay: immunoSEQ multiplex PCR; the TCRdb copy retains only in-frame clones and omits some. The profile covers around 300,000 clones, none occurring a single time. Sequencing was performed on CD4+ T cells sorted from a lymph node. These receptors all stem from a C3H/HeJ mouse with alopecia areata. Mouse strain MHC haplotype: H2-k.

This clone was counted only a few times. Mouse gene names and germline throughout. The read ends 4 residues early relative to the CDR3; the germline J gene fills the gap. This specimen includes other DNA sequences encoding the same CDR3. The J gene is TRBJ2-3, the V gene TRBV13-1, with TRBD1 as a possible D gene (7 bases). Per the germline V gene, CDR1 is NSHNY and CDR2 is SYGAGN. V lost 1 base to trimming and J lost 1 base, with 7 bases between them. This CDR3 comprises 14 residues. CDR3 protein: CASSDRGRAETLYF. CDR3 DNA (partial): TGTGCCAGCAGTGATAGGGGGCGTGCAGAA.

The sample holds a few counts of this clone. Gene names are mouse gene names. The CDR3 is cut off 3 residues early in the read; its end comes from the germline J gene. This sample also contains other DNA sequences that code for the same CDR3. The chain recombines TRBV13-1 with TRBJ1-6; the D gene is possibly TRBD1 (5 bases). TRBJ1-6 is flagged as an ORF with uncertain function. Trimming cost V 1 base and J 0 bases, with 8 bases left between them. Germline V gene sequence: CDR1 NSHNY, CDR2 SYGAGN. This CDR3 has 16 amino acids. The CDR3 DNA, read in part, is TGTGCCAGCAGTGATACGGGGGGTTCCTATAATTCGCCC. This encodes CASSDTGGSYNSP. The entire CDR3 is CASSDTGGSYNSPLYF.

With regard to this clone: Here the gene names and germline are mouse. The read ends 4 residues before the CDR3 terminus; that terminus is restored from the germline J gene. This rearrangement joins TRBV5 to TRBJ2-4; D gene ambiguous. The CDR3 is made up of 14 amino acids. The V gene's germline CDR1 is LGHNA and CDR2 YNLKQL (reference sequence). V lost 1 base, J lost 0 bases, and 5 bases lay in between. Here the CDR3 reads CASSQVSSQNTLYF. Partial CDR3 DNA: TGTGCCAGCAGCCAAGTCAGTAGTCAAAAC.

This clone was detected ten times or more. Genes here carry mouse names. The sequence runs out 4 residues before the end of the CDR3; the remainder is reconstructed from the germline J gene. The same CDR3 arises from other DNA sequences in this sample as well. This chain uses TRBV1 with TRBJ2-5; TRBD2 aligns across 9 bases. Germline-derived CDR1 and CDR2 are NSQYPW and LRSPGD (reference sequence). CDR3 length equals 15 residues. The CDR3 protein is CTCSADGGARDTQYF. Partial CDR3 DNA: TGCACCTGCAGTGCAGATGGGGGGGCGCGAGAC.

This clone occurred a few times. Genes and germline are mouse. The CDR3 goes on 4 residues after the read ends, and that part is filled in from the germline J gene. The rearrangement links TRBV13-3 to TRBJ2-5; D is undetermined. From germline, CDR1 is NNHDY and CDR2 SYVADS. Trimming took off 1 base at V and 2 bases at J, with 8 bases between the two ends. There are 14 residues in the CDR3. The CDR3 region is CASSDPRPQDTQYF. The CDR3 DNA, read in part, is TGTGCCAGCAGTGATCCCAGGCCCCAAGAC.

This clone was counted only a few times. The genes are named according to mouse. The CDR3 goes on 3 residues after the read ends, and that part is filled in from the germline J gene. The chain is built from TRBV19 and TRBJ1-6; 11 bases agree with TRBD1. TRBJ1-6 is classed as an ORF, of uncertain function. The V and J ends lost 4 bases and 5 bases, in that order; junction bases with no gene match: 8. Germline V gene lookup returns CDR1 FNHDT and CDR2 SITEND (reference sequence). CDR3 length equals 17 residues. The CDR3 reads CASSPLPGQGDNSPLYF. The DNA read from the CDR3 is TGTGCCAGCAGTCCCTTGCCGGGACAGGGGGATAATTCGCCC.

There are a few counts of this clone. Genes and germline come from the mouse. The read is 4 residues too short to cover the CDR3 end, so that end is filled in from the germline J gene. This chain uses TRBV19 with TRBJ1-1; TRBD1 aligns across 10 bases. Germline-derived CDR1 and CDR2 are FNHDT and SITEND (reference sequence). The CDR3 has 16 residues. With V trimmed by 2 bases and J by 1 base, 5 bases remained unmatched. The chain's CDR3 is CASSIGQGGENTEVFF. The DNA read from the CDR3 is TGTGCCAGCAGTATCGGACAGGGGGGAGAAAACACA. Looking up the rest from reference TRBV19 and TRBJ1-1 gives the full variable domain: GGIITQTPKFLIGQEGQKLTLKCQQNFNHDTMYWYRQDSGKGLRLIYYSITENDLQKGDLSEGYDASREKKSSFSLTVTSAQKNEMAVFLCASSIGQGGENTEVFFGKGTRLTVV.

In the case of this clone: Gene names are mouse gene names. Coverage ceases 4 residues before the CDR3 finishes, and the germline J gene fills in the end. The V and J genes are TRBV13-1 and TRBJ2-5; 9 bases are shared with TRBD1. Looked up from germline, CDR1 is NSHNY and CDR2 is SYGAGN. CDR3 length equals 14 residues. The CDR3 DNA, read in part, is TGTGCCAGCAGTGGAGACAGGGGGGCAGAC. This codes for CASSGDRGAD. The entire CDR3 protein is CASSGDRGADTQYF.

Regarding this clone: All gene names here are mouse names. The CDR3 end lies 3 residues beyond the end of the read and is filled in from the germline J gene. This sequence joins TRBV19 and TRBJ1-6; TRBD1 matches at 9 bases. TRBJ1-6 qualifies as an ORF whose function is uncertain. This CDR3 spans 15 amino acids. Germline values: CDR1 FNHDT, CDR2 SITEND (reference sequence). V gave up 3 bases and J gave up 5 bases; unmatched junction bases: 3. The covered CDR3 bases are TGTGCCAGCAGTACGGGACAGGGAAATAATTCGCCC. Protein: CASSTGQGNNSP. The CDR3 in full is CASSTGQGNNSPLYF.

Remarks on this clone: Germline and genes here are mouse. The read ends 4 residues early relative to the CDR3; the germline J gene fills the gap. Other DNA sequences in the sample encode the same CDR3. The chain carries TRBV31 and TRBJ1-2; TRBD1 might be the D (5 bases). Germline CDR1 and CDR2: GKSSPN and SITVG. The length of the CDR3 is 13 residues. V was shortened by 1 base and J by 0 bases, with 6 bases between the two germline ends. The CDR3 sequence: CAWSQQANSDYTF. Incomplete CDR3 DNA: TGTGCCTGGAGTCAACAGGCAAACTCC.

In its sample, this clone was seen a few times. Gene names are the mouse ones. The missing CDR3 end, 4 residues past where the read stops, is filled in from the germline J gene. Within the sample, other DNA sequences also encode this same CDR3. The V gene is TRBV5, the J gene TRBJ2-3; 7 nucleotides line up with TRBD2. The CDR3 contains 15 residues. The V gene end was trimmed by 0 bases and the J gene end by 1 base; junction bases not matched to a gene: 1. CDR1 is LGHNA and CDR2 is YNLKQL in the germline V gene (reference sequence). CDR3 loop: CASSQDTGGAETLYF. The DNA read from the CDR3 is TGTGCCAGCAGCCAAGATACTGGGGGTGCAGAA.

Turning to this clone: Here the gene names and germline are mouse. The read halts 4 residues ahead of the CDR3 end, with the missing end drawn from the germline J gene. The rearrangement links TRBV19 to TRBJ2-7; 7 bases are a match to TRBD1. This CDR3 is built from 13 residues. Germline CDR1 reads FNHDT; CDR2 reads SITEND (reference sequence). Partial CDR3 DNA: TGTGCCAGCAGTATCCCACAGGGGTAT. Protein sequence: CASSIPQGY. In full, the CDR3 reads CASSIPQGYEQYF.

As to this clone: Gene labels here are mouse ones. The read ends 4 residues before the CDR3 terminus; that terminus is restored from the germline J gene. This specimen includes other DNA sequences encoding the same CDR3. This chain connects TRBV13-1 to TRBJ2-7, with D perhaps TRBD1 (5 bases). The germline gives CDR1 NSHNY, CDR2 SYGAGN. The CDR3 loop spans 12 amino acids. V was pared by 1 base and J by 3 bases, with 5 bases between. The CDR3 sequence: CASSDQGYEQYF. The part of the CDR3 DNA that was read is TGTGCCAGCAGTGATCAGGGCTAT.

This clone occurred a few times. The genes are named according to mouse. The read gets to within 4 residues of the CDR3 end, and the germline J gene fills in the rest. The chain couples TRBV13-1 to TRBJ1-1; TRBD1 might be the D (6 bases). This CDR3 contains 13 residues. Germline V gene sequence: CDR1 NSHNY, CDR2 SYGAGN. The CDR3 sequence is CASSGTGTTEVFF. The CDR3 DNA, read in part, is TGTGCCAGCAGTGGGACCGGGACAACA.

For this clone: Each gene name is a mouse one. The CDR3 end falls 4 residues outside the read, so it is completed with the germline J gene. The chain links TRBV13-3 to TRBJ2-7; TRBD1 aligns across 8 bases. From germline, CDR1 is NNHDY and CDR2 SYVADS. V gave up 1 base and J gave up 3 bases; unmatched junction bases: 3. The CDR3 extends over 14 amino acids. The CDR3 region is CASSDLTGVYEQYF. Partial CDR3 DNA: TGTGCCAGCAGTGATCTGACAGGGGTCTAT.

The sample holds a few counts of this clone. Each gene name is a mouse one. From the germline J gene comes the end of the CDR3, since the read stops 4 residues before it. The chain recombines TRBV5 with TRBJ1-2; TRBD1 might be the D (6 bases). Germline V lookup: CDR1 LGHNA, CDR2 YNLKQL (reference sequence). V lost 4 bases to trimming and J lost 0 bases, with 9 bases between them. The CDR3 totals 14 residues. CDR3 residues: CASSRTEANSDYTF. The part of the CDR3 DNA that was read is TGTGCCAGCAGCCGGACAGAAGCAAACTCC.

With respect to this clone: The gene symbols are mouse symbols. The CDR3 is cut off 4 residues early in the read; its end comes from the germline J gene. This rearrangement joins TRBV1 to TRBJ2-5, with 8 bases identical to TRBD1. V dropped 3 bases and J dropped 3; count of bases not matched to a gene: 2. This CDR3 region has 14 residues. The germline CDR1 and CDR2 sequences are NSQYPW and LRSPGD (reference sequence). Here the CDR3 reads CTCSANRGQDTQYF. The DNA read from the CDR3 is TGCACCTGCAGTGCCAACAGGGGGCAAGAC.

This clone occurred a few times. The genes are named according to mouse. The sequence runs out 4 residues before the end of the CDR3; the remainder is reconstructed from the germline J gene. This same CDR3 is encoded by further DNA sequences in the sample. V is TRBV17 and J is TRBJ1-1; 9 nucleotides agree with TRBD1. The J segment lost 0 bases and the V segment lost 2 bases, leaving 1 base of the junction unmatched. Germline CDR1 is MNHDT and CDR2 is YYDKIL. The CDR3 contains 15 residues. Incomplete CDR3 DNA: TGTGCTAGCAGTAGAAGACAGGGGGCAAACACA. Its translation is CASSRRQGANT. The CDR3 reads in full as CASSRRQGANTEVFF.

For this clone: The germline and genes are mouse ones. The read comes to an end 4 residues before the CDR3 does, leaving the germline J gene to fill in the end. The chain joins TRBV13-3 to TRBJ2-5, with 8 positions matching TRBD2. The CDR3 totals 13 residues. Germline loops: CDR1 NNHDY, CDR2 SYVADS. The CDR3 DNA, read in part, is TGTGCCAGCAGTCTGGGGGGAGAGGAC. Encoded protein: CASSLGGED. The entire CDR3 is CASSLGGEDTQYF.

This clone came up a few times. Gene names follow the mouse nomenclature. Read data end 4 residues before the CDR3 end; the end is taken from the germline J gene. In the same sample, other DNA sequences code for this CDR3. The chain joins TRBV1 to TRBJ2-5; 12 positions match TRBD2. The CDR3 contains 16 residues. Germline CDR1 and CDR2: NSQYPW and LRSPGD (reference sequence). After removal of 3 bases from V and 1 base from J, the junction contained 2 bases not matched to a gene. The DNA read from the CDR3 is TGCACCTGCAGTGCCGGGACTGGGGGGTACCAAGAC. It translates to CTCSAGTGGYQD. The whole CDR3 region reads CTCSAGTGGYQDTQYF. Using reference TRBV1 and TRBJ2-5 for the parts outside the CDR3, the full variable domain is VTLLEQNPRWRLVPRGQAVNLRCILKNSQYPWMSWYQQDLQKQLQWLFTLRSPGDKEVKSLPGADYLATRVTDTELRLQVANMSQGRTLYCTCSAGTGGYQDTQYFGPGTRLLVL.

As concerns this clone: Each gene name is a mouse one. The sequenced fragment ends 4 residues before the CDR3 boundary, so the rest is inferred from the germline J gene. This rearrangement joins TRBV1 to TRBJ2-3, with a weak D call TRBD1 (6 bases). Germline V lookup: CDR1 NSQYPW, CDR2 LRSPGD (reference sequence). The CDR3 consists of 15 residues. The V end lost 4 bases, the J end lost 0 bases, and 11 bases lay between the germline ends. CDR3 amino acids: CTCSGPGQSAETLYF. Incomplete CDR3 DNA: TGCACCTGCAGTGGTCCGGGACAAAGTGCAGAA.

This clone was picked up many times. Genes here carry mouse names. Read coverage stops 4 residues before the CDR3 terminus; the germline J gene supplies the remainder. The chain combines TRBV13-1 with TRBJ1-2; TRBD1 matches 7 bases. CDR1 is NSHNY, CDR2 SYGAGN, per germline. This CDR3 has 14 residues. The J segment lost 0 bases and the V segment lost 2 bases, leaving 1 base of the junction unmatched. Partial CDR3 DNA: TGTGCCAGCAGTGACAGGGGGTCAAACTCC. Translated: CASSDRGSNS. The CDR3 as a whole reads CASSDRGSNSDYTF.

Notes on this clone: Mouse gene names apply. From the germline J gene comes the end of the CDR3, since the read stops 4 residues before it. Other DNA sequences in this specimen translate into the identical CDR3. This chain joins TRBV19 and TRBJ2-7, with 7 bases that match TRBD2. V was clipped by 2 bases and J by 1 base; unmatched bases: 3. CDR3 length: 14 amino acids. Germline CDR1 reads FNHDT; CDR2 reads SITEND (reference sequence). CDR3 bases read: TGTGCCAGCAGTATTCTGGGGGTATCCTAT. Encoded protein: CASSILGVSY. The whole CDR3 sequence reads CASSILGVSYEQYF. Full variable domain (remainder filled in from reference TRBV19 and TRBJ2-7): GGIITQTPKFLIGQEGQKLTLKCQQNFNHDTMYWYRQDSGKGLRLIYYSITENDLQKGDLSEGYDASREKKSSFSLTVTSAQKNEMAVFLCASSILGVSYEQYFGPGTRLTVL.

This clone came up a few times. Gene names denote mouse genes. The read terminates 3 residues before the CDR3 end, so the remaining end is supplied by the germline J gene. The chain joins TRBV5 to TRBJ1-6; 9 positions agree with TRBD1. TRBJ1-6 is designated an ORF whose function remains uncertain. Germline CDR1 is LGHNA and CDR2 is YNLKQL (reference sequence). The CDR3 is 15 residues long. V trimming: 4 bases; J trimming: 8 bases; junction bases outside the gene matches: 6. This CDR3 reads CASSPRDRDYSPLYF. The CDR3 bases that were read are TGTGCCAGCAGCCCCCGGGACAGGGATTATTCGCCC.

In its sample, this clone was seen many times. Mouse gene names and germline throughout. The CDR3 goes on 4 residues after the read ends, and that part is filled in from the germline J gene. The chain combines TRBV31 with TRBJ2-7; D perhaps matches TRBD2 (6 bases). Deletions cut 3 bases from V and 0 bases from J, with 12 bases between. Germline CDR1 reads GKSSPN; CDR2 reads SITVG. This CDR3 spans 14 amino acids. This chain's CDR3 is CAWSRGVSSYEQYF. The sequenced CDR3 bases are TGTGCCTGGAGCCGGGGGGTTAGCTCCTAT.

Remarks on this clone: Gene names refer to mouse genes. The CDR3 goes on 4 residues after the read ends, and that part is filled in from the germline J gene. The chain combines TRBV13-2 with TRBJ2-2; 9 nucleotides agree with TRBD1. This CDR3 has 14 residues. Germline V lookup: CDR1 NNHNN, CDR2 SYGAGS (reference sequence). V shed 7 bases and J 4 bases; nucleotides not matched to a gene: 5. CDR3 region: CASLQGARTGQLYF. CDR3 DNA (partial): TGTGCCAGCCTACAGGGGGCGCGCACCGGG.

Remarks on this clone: Gene names and germline match the mouse. The CDR3 end is not reached by the read, which stops 4 residues before it; the germline J gene fills it in. The V and J genes are TRBV13-1 and TRBJ2-2, with 9 bases fitting TRBD2. The CDR3 extends over 17 amino acids. V was clipped by 0 bases and J by 1 base; unmatched bases: 4. The germline CDR1 and CDR2 sequences are NSHNY and SYGAGN. CDR3 DNA, as far as it was read: TGTGCCAGCAGTGATGCCTGGGGGGGGAAAAACACCGGG. This translates into CASSDAWGGKNTG. The CDR3 as a whole reads CASSDAWGGKNTGQLYF.